The 25 T cell receptor beta chains below come from one sample, sequenced in a study of blood T cell repertoires in COVID-19. TCRdb keeps only in-frame clones here, not all; method: immunoSEQ multiplex PCR. This repertoire shows thousands of clones, 65% to 85% found once; its top ten account for roughly 20%. Sequencing used peripheral blood. All receptors derive from a human donor with active COVID-19. The donor label of this sample is uncertain.

By proportion, this clone is large (0.1 to 1%). The rearrangement joins TRBV27 to TRBJ2-2; D is ambiguous. V was clipped by 5 bases and J by 6 bases, with 7 bases between them. Looked up from germline, CDR1 is MNHEY and CDR2 is SMNVEV (reference sequence). CDR3 length: 12 residues. The CDR3: CASSIIAGELFF. The CDR3 DNA follows: TGTGCCAGCAGTATAATTGCCGGGGAGCTGTTTTTT.

CDR3 bases: TGTGCCAGTAGTATAGATCTTGCGCGAGGGACTAGCACAGATACGCAGTATTTT. Translation: CASSIDLARGTSTDTQYF. V gene TRBV19 combines with J gene TRBJ2-3, with D maybe TRBD2 (6 bases). The CDR3 covers 18 residues. Between the trimmed V and J ends, which lost 0 bases and 0 bases, there was a span of 16 bases. Germline V lookup: CDR1 LNHDA, CDR2 SQIVND (reference sequence). Complete variable domain (other parts from reference TRBV19 and TRBJ2-3): DGGITQSPKYLFRKEGQNVTLSCEQNLNHDAMYWYRQDPGQGLRLIYYSQIVNDFQKGDIAEGYSVSREKKESFPLTVTSAQKNPTAFYLCASSIDLARGTSTDTQYFGPGTRLTVL.

Of note for this clone: The junction departs from the called germline gene at one end, perhaps through a read error. V is TRBV7-7 and J is TRBJ2-5; TRBD2 matches at 8 bases. The CDR3 runs 14 residues. Per the germline V gene, CDR1 is SSHAT and CDR2 is FNYEAQ (reference sequence). CDR3 nucleotide sequence: TGTGCTAGCAGCTTTAGTACTAGCGGTGAGACCCAGTACTTC. It is translated as CASSFSTSGETQYF.

This clone was seen a handful of times. V gene TRBV5-1 combines with J gene TRBJ2-5; 12 nucleotides agree with TRBD2. Germline assignment: CDR1 SGHRS and CDR2 YFSETQ. V lost 2 bases, J lost 4 bases, and 9 bases stayed unmatched. The CDR3 covers 17 residues. The CDR3 region has the DNA TGCGCCAGCAGCTTCGACGGAGCGGGACTAGCGGGAGAGACCCAGTACTTC. Protein: CASSFDGAGLAGETQYF.

The V and J genes are TRBV27 and TRBJ2-3; D is unclear. V was clipped by 2 bases and J by 1 base, with 19 bases between them. This CDR3 has 18 residues. The germline CDR1 and CDR2 sequences are MNHEY and SMNVEV (reference sequence). The CDR3 region is CASSLDENPRGGTDTQYF. CDR3 DNA: TGTGCCAGCAGTTTAGACGAGAACCCGCGAGGTGGCACAGATACGCAGTATTTT.

The genes are TRBV5-4 and TRBJ2-7, with D tentatively TRBD1 (6 bases). Trimming took off 3 bases at V and 4 bases at J, with 17 bases between the two ends. CDR3 length equals 15 residues. CDR1 is SGHNT, CDR2 YYREEE, per germline (reference sequence). The CDR3 region has the DNA TGTGCCAGCAGCTCGAGGGGGTCGGGCAGATACGAGCAGTACTTC. Amino acid sequence: CASSSRGSGRYEQYF.

The V and J genes are TRBV18 and TRBJ2-7, with 8 bases that match TRBD1. Looked up from germline, CDR1 is KGHSH and CDR2 is LQKENI. Trimming cost V 5 bases and J 2 bases; bases outside gene matches: 5. The CDR3 is made up of 14 amino acids. CDR3: CASSAGQAPYEQYF. The CDR3 coding sequence is TGTGCCAGCTCAGCGGGACAGGCGCCCTACGAGCAGTACTTC.

The chain links TRBV5-6 to TRBJ2-1; 7 nucleotides align to TRBD2. V lost 1 base to trimming and J lost 6 bases; unmatched junction nucleotides: 7. The germline V gene has CDR1 SGHDT and CDR2 YYEEEE. The length of the CDR3 is 15 residues. CDR3 in amino acids: CASSLRGRDFNEQFF. For the CDR3, the DNA is TGTGCCAGCAGCTTGCGGGGGAGGGACTTCAATGAGCAGTTCTTC.

This rearrangement joins TRBV28 to TRBJ1-1; tentatively, D is TRBD1 (5 bases). Germline V gene sequence: CDR1 MDHEN, CDR2 SYDVKM. The V end lost 6 bases, the J end lost 4 bases, and 15 bases lay between the germline ends. CDR3 size: 14 residues. The CDR3 DNA reads as TGTGCCAGCAGCATACTGGGGGGGGTCACTGAAGCTTTCTTT. It yields the protein CASSILGGVTEAFF.

The chain recombines TRBV4-3 with TRBJ1-2; 7 nucleotides line up with TRBD1. Germline lookup yields CDR1 LGHNA and CDR2 YSLEER. This CDR3 contains 16 residues. After removal of 2 bases from V and 2 bases from J, the junction contained 8 bases not matched to a gene. CDR3 DNA sequence: TGCGCCAGCAGCCAATCCCGGGACAGCTGGAACTATGGCTACACCTTC. Protein sequence: CASSQSRDSWNYGYTF.

The V and J genes are TRBV7-3 and TRBJ2-1, with 7 bases that match TRBD2. Germline V gives CDR1 SGHTA, CDR2 FQGTGA. V was clipped by 6 bases and J by 9 bases; unmatched bases: 5. This CDR3 comprises 12 residues. The CDR3 nucleotides are TGTGCCAGCAGTCCCGGGGGGTTTGAGCAGTTCTTC. Protein product: CASSPGGFEQFF.

The rearrangement uses TRBV28 and TRBJ1-6; 7 bases fit TRBD1. Germline CDR1 MDHEN, CDR2 SYDVKM. The J segment lost 10 bases and the V segment lost 6 bases, leaving 9 bases of the junction unmatched. This CDR3 spans 14 amino acids. Here the CDR3 DNA reads TGTGCCAGCAGCTTTACAGGGGCCGAATCACCCCTCCACTTT. It codes for CASSFTGAESPLHF.

This clone was seen only once. V gene TRBV29-1 combines with J gene TRBJ2-1; 13 bases are a match to TRBD2. CDR3 length equals 17 residues. The germline CDR1 and CDR2 sequences are SQVTM and ANQGSEA. J gave up 5 bases and V 7 bases, and 14 bases lay outside the gene matches. CDR3 sequence reads: CSASKGTSGTYNNEQFF. CDR3 coding DNA: TGCAGCGCTTCCAAGGGGACTAGCGGGACCTACAACAATGAGCAGTTCTTC.

The chain links TRBV24-1 to TRBJ2-2, with TRBD1 matching over 8 bases. V shed 2 bases and J 6 bases; nucleotides not matched to a gene: 4. The germline CDR1 and CDR2 sequences are KGHDR and SFDVKD. There are 15 residues in the CDR3. The CDR3 DNA sequence: TGTGCCACCAGTGATTGGACAGGGCAATCCGGGGAGCTGTTTTTT. Translation gives CATSDWTGQSGELFF.

V and J are TRBV3-1 (or the pseudogene TRBV3-2) and TRBJ2-3, with TRBD2 identical over 7 bases. Per germline, CDR1 LGHDT and CDR2 YNNKEL (reference sequence). V trimming: 3 bases; J trimming: 3 bases; junction bases outside the gene matches: 12. This CDR3 has 17 amino acids. The CDR3 region is CASSQGLGLAATDTQYF. The CDR3 DNA follows: TGTGCCAGCAGCCAGGGGTTAGGTCTAGCGGCTACAGATACGCAGTATTTT.

This clone turned up a few times. This chain links TRBV6-5 with TRBJ2-7; weak D call: TRBD2 (6 bases). The CDR3 consists of 12 residues. The germline CDR1 and CDR2 sequences are MNHEY and SVGAGI. V gave up 8 bases and J gave up 2 bases, with 10 bases separating them. The CDR3 bases are TGTGCCAGCCGGGGAGGCGCCTACGAGCAGTACTTC. It yields the protein CASRGGAYEQYF.

The gene calls are TRBV11-2 and TRBJ2-7; a possible D gene is TRBD2 (6 bases). The germline V gene encodes CDR1 SGHAT and CDR2 FQNNGV. Between the trimmed V and J ends, which lost 3 bases and 2 bases, there was a span of 17 bases. The CDR3 has 16 residues. CDR3 in amino acids: CASSFRGTVGTYEQYF. The CDR3 bases are TGTGCCAGCAGCTTCCGGGGGACCGTAGGGACCTACGAGCAGTACTTC.

The V and J genes are TRBV2 and TRBJ2-2; TRBD2 aligns across 8 bases. V lost 7 bases, J lost 6 bases, and 4 bases stayed unmatched. Germline assignment: CDR1 SNHLY and CDR2 FYNNEI. The CDR3 runs 13 residues. CDR3 protein: CASMGLDAGELFF. As DNA, the CDR3 is TGTGCCAGCATGGGACTAGACGCCGGGGAGCTGTTTTTT.

This chain links TRBV5-1 with TRBJ2-1; TRBD2 agrees at 12 bases. Germline-derived CDR1 and CDR2 are SGHRS and YFSETQ. This CDR3 has 17 residues. J lost 8 bases, V lost 0 bases, and 9 bases had no gene match. This chain's CDR3 is CASSLGPTSGSFDEQFF. The CDR3 bases are TGCGCCAGCAGCTTGGGGCCGACTAGCGGGAGTTTCGATGAGCAGTTCTTC. The whole variable domain, remainder taken from reference TRBV5-1 and TRBJ2-1, is KAGVTQTPRYLIKTRGQQVTLSCSPISGHRSVSWYQQTPGQGLQFLFEYFSETQRNKGNFPGRFSGRQFSNSRSEMNVSTLELGDSALYLCASSLGPTSGSFDEQFFGPGTRLTVL.

The chain has TRBV24-1 and TRBJ2-2; the D gene is possibly TRBD1 (5 bases). The CDR3 is made up of 15 amino acids. Germline CDR1 and CDR2: KGHDR and SFDVKD. Between the trimmed V and J ends, which lost 3 bases and 8 bases, there was a span of 15 bases. CDR3 protein: CATSDPTVDSGELFF. The DNA of the CDR3 is TGTGCCACCAGTGATCCGACAGTCGATTCAGGGGAGCTGTTTTTT.

The genes are TRBV7-3 and TRBJ2-3; 10 nucleotides match TRBD2. V shed 5 bases, J shed 1 base, and the junction held 6 bases outside the gene matches. Germline-derived CDR1 and CDR2 are SGHTA and FQGTGA. The CDR3 is made up of 16 amino acids. This CDR3 is CASSPAGGEGTDTQYF. The CDR3 DNA sequence: TGTGCCAGCAGCCCAGCGGGAGGGGAGGGCACAGATACGCAGTATTTT.

Here the CDR3 DNA reads TGTGCCAGCAGCCAAGAGGGGCCCGTGGGGACCCAGTACTTC. Encoded protein: CASSQEGPVGTQYF. The J gene is TRBJ2-5, the V gene TRBV14; D is possibly TRBD1 (5 bases). This CDR3 is 14 amino acids long. V was trimmed by 0 bases and J by 7 bases, leaving 12 bases between them. Germline loops: CDR1 SGHDN, CDR2 FVKESK.

This chain uses TRBV5-1 with TRBJ1-5; 9 bases agree with TRBD1. The germline V gene has CDR1 SGHRS and CDR2 YFSETQ. This CDR3 contains 15 residues. V was clipped by 5 bases and J by 5 bases; unmatched bases: 8. Written as DNA, the CDR3 is TGCGCCAGCAGGCGGACAGGGGCGGTTGATCAGCCCCAGCATTTT. Protein: CASRRTGAVDQPQHF.

The chain has TRBV3-1 (or the pseudogene TRBV3-2) and TRBJ2-7; 7 nucleotides agree with TRBD1. CDR3 length: 16 residues. V shed 0 bases, J shed 4 bases, and the junction held 9 bases outside the gene matches. CDR1 is LGHDT and CDR2 is YNNKEL in the germline V gene (reference sequence). CDR3 DNA sequence: TGTGCCAGCAGCCAAGATAGAGCGTCAGGGGGATACGAGCAGTACTTC. Protein: CASSQDRASGGYEQYF.

This clone was counted between two and nine times. J is TRBJ2-1 and V is TRBV19, with D tentatively TRBD2 (7 bases). The CDR3 is 15 residues long. From germline, CDR1 is LNHDA and CDR2 SQIVND (reference sequence). The V gene lost 5 bases and the J gene lost 9 bases, with 20 bases spanning the gap. Here the CDR3 reads CASSWGREMVREQFF. The CDR3 coding sequence is TGTGCCAGTAGTTGGGGGCGGGAGATGGTGCGTGAGCAGTTCTTC.